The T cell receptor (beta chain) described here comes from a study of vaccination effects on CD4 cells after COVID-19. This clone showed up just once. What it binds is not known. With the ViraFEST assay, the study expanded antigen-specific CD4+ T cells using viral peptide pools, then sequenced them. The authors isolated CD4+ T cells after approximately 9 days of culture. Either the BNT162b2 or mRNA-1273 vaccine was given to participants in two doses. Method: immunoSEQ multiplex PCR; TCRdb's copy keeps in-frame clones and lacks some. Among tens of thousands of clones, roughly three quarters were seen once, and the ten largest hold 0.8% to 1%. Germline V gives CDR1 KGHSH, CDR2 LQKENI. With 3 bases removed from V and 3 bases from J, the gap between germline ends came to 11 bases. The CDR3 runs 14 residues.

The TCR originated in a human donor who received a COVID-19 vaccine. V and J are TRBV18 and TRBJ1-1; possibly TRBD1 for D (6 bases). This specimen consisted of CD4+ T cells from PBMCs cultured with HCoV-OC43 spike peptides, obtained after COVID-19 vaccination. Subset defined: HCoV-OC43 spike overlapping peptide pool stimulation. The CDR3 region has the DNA TGTGCCAGCTCACCGTCGACAGGAGACACTGAAGCTTTCTTT. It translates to CASSPSTGDTEAFF.